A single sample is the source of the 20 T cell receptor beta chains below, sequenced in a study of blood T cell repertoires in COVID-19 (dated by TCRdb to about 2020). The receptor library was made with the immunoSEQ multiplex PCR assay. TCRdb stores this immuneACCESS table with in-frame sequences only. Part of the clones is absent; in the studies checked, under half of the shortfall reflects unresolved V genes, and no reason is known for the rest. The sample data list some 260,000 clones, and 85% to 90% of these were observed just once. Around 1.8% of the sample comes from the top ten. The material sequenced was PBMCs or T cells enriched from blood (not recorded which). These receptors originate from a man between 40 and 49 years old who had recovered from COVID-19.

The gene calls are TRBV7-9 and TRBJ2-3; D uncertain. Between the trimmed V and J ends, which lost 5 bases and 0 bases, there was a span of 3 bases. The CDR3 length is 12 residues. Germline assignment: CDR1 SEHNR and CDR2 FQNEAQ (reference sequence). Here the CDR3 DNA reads TGTGCCAGCAGCATAAGCACAGATACGCAGTATTTT. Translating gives CASSISTDTQYF.

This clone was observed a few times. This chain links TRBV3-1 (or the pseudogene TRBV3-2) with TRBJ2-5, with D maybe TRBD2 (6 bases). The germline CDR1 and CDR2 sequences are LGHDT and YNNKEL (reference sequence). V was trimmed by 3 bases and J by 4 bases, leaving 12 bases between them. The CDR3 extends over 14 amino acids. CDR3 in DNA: TGTGCCAGCAGCCAGACCGGGACTCCAGAGACCCAGTACTTC. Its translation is CASSQTGTPETQYF.

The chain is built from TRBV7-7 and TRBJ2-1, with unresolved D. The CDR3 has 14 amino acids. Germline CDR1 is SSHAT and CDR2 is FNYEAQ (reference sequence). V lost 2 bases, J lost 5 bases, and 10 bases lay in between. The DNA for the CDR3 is TGTGCCAGCAGCTTAAAACCTTTAGACAATGAGCAGTTCTTC. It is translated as CASSLKPLDNEQFF.

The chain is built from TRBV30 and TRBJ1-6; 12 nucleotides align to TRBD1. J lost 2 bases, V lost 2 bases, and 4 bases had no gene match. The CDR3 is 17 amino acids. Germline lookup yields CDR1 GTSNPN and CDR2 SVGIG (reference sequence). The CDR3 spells CAWSPGTGGAYNSPLHF. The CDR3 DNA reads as TGTGCCTGGAGTCCTGGGACAGGGGGCGCCTATAATTCACCCCTCCACTTT.

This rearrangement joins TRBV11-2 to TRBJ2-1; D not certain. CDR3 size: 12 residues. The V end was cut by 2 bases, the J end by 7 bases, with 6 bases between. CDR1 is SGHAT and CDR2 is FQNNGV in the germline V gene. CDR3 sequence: CASSLSKNEQFF. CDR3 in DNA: TGTGCCAGCAGCTTATCTAAGAATGAGCAGTTCTTC.

CDR3 coding DNA: TGTGCCAGTAGTATATTGCTAGCGGGAGTCCTCGTGGGCGGGGAGCTGTTTTTT. It is translated as CASSILLAGVLVGGELFF. The chain links TRBV19 to TRBJ2-2; TRBD2 matches at 10 bases. Trimming at V came to 2 bases and at J to 7 bases, leaving 13 bases not matched to a gene. Per the germline V gene, CDR1 is LNHDA and CDR2 is SQIVND (reference sequence). The CDR3 sequence is 18 residues long. Using reference TRBV19 and TRBJ2-2 for the parts outside the CDR3, the full variable domain is DGGITQSPKYLFRKEGQNVTLSCEQNLNHDAMYWYRQDPGQGLRLIYYSQIVNDFQKGDIAEGYSVSREKKESFPLTVTSAQKNPTAFYLCASSILLAGVLVGGELFFGEGSRLTVL.

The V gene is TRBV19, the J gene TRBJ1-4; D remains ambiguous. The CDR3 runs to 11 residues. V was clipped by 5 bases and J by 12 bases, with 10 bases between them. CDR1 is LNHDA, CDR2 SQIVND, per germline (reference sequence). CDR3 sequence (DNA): TGTGCCAGTAGTGTCGGGAGCGAACTGTTTTTT. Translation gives CASSVGSELFF.

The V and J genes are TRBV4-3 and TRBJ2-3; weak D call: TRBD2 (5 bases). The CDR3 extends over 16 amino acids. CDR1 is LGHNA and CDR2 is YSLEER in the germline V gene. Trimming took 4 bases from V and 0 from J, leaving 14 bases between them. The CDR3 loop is CASSRETGPSTDTQYF. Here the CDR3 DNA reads TGCGCCAGCAGCCGGGAGACTGGTCCTAGCACAGATACGCAGTATTTT.

The CDR3 protein is CASSQGQLYNSPLHF. In DNA, the CDR3 is TGCGCCAGCAGCCAAGGACAGTTATATAATTCACCCCTCCACTTT. The J gene is TRBJ1-6, the V gene TRBV4-1; tentatively, D is TRBD1 (5 bases). Looked up from germline, CDR1 is MGHRA and CDR2 is YSYEKL. CDR3 length: 15 residues. Trimming shortened V by 1 base and J by 4 bases, and 8 bases separated the two germline ends.

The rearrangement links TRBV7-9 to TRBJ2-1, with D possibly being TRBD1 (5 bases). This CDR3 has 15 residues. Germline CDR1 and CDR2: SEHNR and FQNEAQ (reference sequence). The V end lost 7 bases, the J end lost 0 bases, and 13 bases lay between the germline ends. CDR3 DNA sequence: TGTGCCAGCATCCCAGGGCTAGGCTCCTACAATGAGCAGTTCTTC. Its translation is CASIPGLGSYNEQFF.

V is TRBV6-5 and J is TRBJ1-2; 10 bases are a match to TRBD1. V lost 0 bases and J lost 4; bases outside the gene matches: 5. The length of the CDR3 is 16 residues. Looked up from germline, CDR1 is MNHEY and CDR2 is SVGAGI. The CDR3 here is CASSYSDGTGAYGYTF. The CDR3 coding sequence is TGTGCCAGCAGTTACTCGGACGGGACAGGGGCCTATGGCTACACCTTC.

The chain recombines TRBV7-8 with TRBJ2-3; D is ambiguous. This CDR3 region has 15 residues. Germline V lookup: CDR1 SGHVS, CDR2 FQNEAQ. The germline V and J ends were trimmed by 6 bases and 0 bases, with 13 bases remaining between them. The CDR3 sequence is CASSSHTLSTDTQYF. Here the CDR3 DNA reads TGTGCCAGCAGTTCTCACACCCTGAGCACAGATACGCAGTATTTT.

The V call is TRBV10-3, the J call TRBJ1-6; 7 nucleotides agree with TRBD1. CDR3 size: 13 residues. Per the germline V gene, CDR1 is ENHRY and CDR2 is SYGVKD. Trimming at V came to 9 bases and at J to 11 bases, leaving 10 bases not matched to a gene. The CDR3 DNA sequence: TGTGCCATGACTCCGACAGGGCAACCACCCCTCCACTTT. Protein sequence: CAMTPTGQPPLHF.

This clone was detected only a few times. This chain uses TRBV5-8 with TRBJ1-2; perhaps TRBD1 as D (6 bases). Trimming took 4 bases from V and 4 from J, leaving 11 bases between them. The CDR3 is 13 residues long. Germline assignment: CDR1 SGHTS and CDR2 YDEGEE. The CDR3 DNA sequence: TGTGCCAGCAGCCAACAGGGTGTCTATGGCTACACCTTC. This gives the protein CASSQQGVYGYTF.

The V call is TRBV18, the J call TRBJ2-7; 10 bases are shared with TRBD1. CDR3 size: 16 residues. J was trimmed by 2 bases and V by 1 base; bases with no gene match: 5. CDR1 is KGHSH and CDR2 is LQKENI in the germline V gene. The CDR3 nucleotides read TGTGCCAGCTCACCACTCGGGACAGGGGATACCTACGAGCAGTACTTC. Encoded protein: CASSPLGTGDTYEQYF.

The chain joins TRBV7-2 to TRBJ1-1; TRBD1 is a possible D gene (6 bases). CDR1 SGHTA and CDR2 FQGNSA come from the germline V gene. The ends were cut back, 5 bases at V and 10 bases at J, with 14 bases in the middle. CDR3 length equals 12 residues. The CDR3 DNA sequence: TGTGCCAGCAGCCCCTTACAGGGTGGAGCTTTCTTT. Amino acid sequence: CASSPLQGGAFF.

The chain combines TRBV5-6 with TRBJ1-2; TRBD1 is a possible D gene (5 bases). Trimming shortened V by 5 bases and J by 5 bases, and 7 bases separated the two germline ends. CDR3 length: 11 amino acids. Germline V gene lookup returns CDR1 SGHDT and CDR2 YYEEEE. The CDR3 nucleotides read TGTGCCAGCAGGAGACAGTATGGCTACACCTTC. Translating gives CASRRQYGYTF.

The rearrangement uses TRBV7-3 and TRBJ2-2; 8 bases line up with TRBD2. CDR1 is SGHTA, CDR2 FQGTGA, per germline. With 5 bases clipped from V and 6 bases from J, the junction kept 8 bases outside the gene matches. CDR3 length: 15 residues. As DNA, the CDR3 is TGTGCCAGCAGCCCACTACTAGCGGACTCCGGGGAGCTGTTTTTT. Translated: CASSPLLADSGELFF.

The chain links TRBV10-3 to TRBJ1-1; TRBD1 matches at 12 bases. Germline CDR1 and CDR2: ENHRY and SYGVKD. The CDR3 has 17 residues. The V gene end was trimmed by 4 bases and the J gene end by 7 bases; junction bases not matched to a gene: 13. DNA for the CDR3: TGTGCCATCAGTGGGGGACAGGGGGCGGGAGAGCAAGATGAAGCTTTCTTT. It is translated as CAISGGQGAGEQDEAFF.

In nucleotides, the CDR3 is TGCGCCAGCAGCTTGGGGGGGCAGCGAGCCTACAATGAGCAGTTCTTC. This codes for CASSLGGQRAYNEQFF. The chain joins TRBV5-1 to TRBJ2-1, with D tentatively TRBD1 (6 bases). V was shortened by 0 bases and J by 2 bases, with 12 bases between the two germline ends. This CDR3 has 16 amino acids. The germline CDR1 and CDR2 sequences are SGHRS and YFSETQ. The full variable domain, rest sourced from reference TRBV5-1 and TRBJ2-1, is KAGVTQTPRYLIKTRGQQVTLSCSPISGHRSVSWYQQTPGQGLQFLFEYFSETQRNKGNFPGRFSGRQFSNSRSEMNVSTLELGDSALYLCASSLGGQRAYNEQFFGPGTRLTVL.